Here is one TCR beta chain with its context. The read stops 3 residues short of the end of the CDR3; the missing end is completed from the germline J gene. The CDR3 sequence is 14 residues long. V was clipped by 2 bases and J by 1 base, with 8 bases between them. This specimen belongs to a study of T cells in women clearing cervical HPV infection. Sequencing used immunoSEQ multiplex PCR; TCRdb keeps in-frame clones, though not all of them. Recorded for this sample: 25,000 to 35,000 clones. This clonotype originated in a woman aged 18-69 years with a cervical HPV16 infection that either progressed to CIN3+ or cleared (not recorded which). The sample taken for sequencing was blood buffy coat. The chain joins TRBV12-3 or TRBV12-4 to TRBJ2-5, with D possibly TRBD2 on 6 matching bases. The CDR3 is CASSLFGGQETQYF. The sequenced CDR3 bases are TGTGCCAGCAGTTTATTCGGGGGCCAAGAGACC.